The clone carrying this T cell receptor (beta chain) was observed a handful of times. Its matching antigen is unknown. Researchers ran the PCR with 60 Vbeta and 13 Jbeta primers. Clones were sequenced by immunoSEQ multiplex PCR, and TCRdb holds only the in-frame ones, with some missing. Seen here are around 170,000 clones, over 70% observed once, and the top ten hold less than 4.5%. The sample comes from a study of cytomegalovirus exposure and HLA in healthy donors. This CDR3 is 17 amino acids long. V shed 1 base and J shed 7 bases, with 19 bases lying between them. CDR1 SGHTA and CDR2 FQGNSA come from the germline V gene. Study observations and caveats: When analyzed later, the rates of TCR association showed variation by HLA locus, with DRB1 the most and HLA-C the fewest. Several of the most significant clusters were apparently associated with common viral pathogens in a later analysis. Exclusion applied to some V segments, including TRBV6-2 and TRBV6-3, as they were indistinguishable.

The chain recombines TRBV7-2 with TRBJ1-4; perhaps TRBD1 as D (6 bases). The specimen was PBMCs. This TCR was sampled from a man in his fifties or sixties in good health and CMV-seronegative. CDR3 sequence (DNA): TGTGCCAGCAGCTTAGACAGGGCGCTGGGCAGCGTTGAAAAACTGTTTTTT. Protein: CASSLDRALGSVEKLFF.